This TCR beta chain was documented in a study of blood T cell repertoires in COVID-19. Study-wide context: COVID-19 samples, acute and convalescent, were from the United States, Italy and Spain. PBMCs, B-cell-depleted T cells, or T cells provided the cDNA or gDNA that made up the material.

Source study methods: It was from reference gene primer amplification that nucleated cell counts were estimated. TCRdb's copy holds only in-frame clones and misses some; the assay was immunoSEQ multiplex PCR. That table is the source of V, J and clone size, and D and trimming were worked out from the DNA. The sample lists 36,000 or so clones, 85% to 90% occurring once. Germline CDR1 reads LNHDA; CDR2 reads SQIVND (reference sequence). The CDR3 totals 13 residues. J gave up 7 bases and V 5 bases, and 4 bases lay outside the gene matches. The sample consisted of peripheral blood. This TCR came from a woman in her 70s with active COVID-19. The chain is built from TRBV19 and TRBJ2-1, with 8 bases lining up with TRBD1. CDR3 coding DNA: TGTGCCAGTAGTGACACAGGGGGAAATGAGCAGTTCTTC. Its protein product is CASSDTGGNEQFF.